These 5 T cell receptor beta chains were sequenced from one sample in a study of T cell responses to AZD1222 COVID-19 vaccine. Here immunoSEQ multiplex PCR was the method, and the copy in TCRdb shows in-frame clones only, minus some. The table has more than 80,000 clones, 80% to 95% seen once; the top ten hold roughly 8%. Specimen: peripheral blood, collected 28 days after the second AZD1222 dose. The receptors originated from an adult who received the AZD1222 COVID-19 vaccine.

This chain links TRBV5-8 with TRBJ1-6, with no clear D. The germline V and J ends were trimmed by 4 bases and 0 bases, with 17 bases remaining between them. The CDR3 runs 18 residues. CDR1 and CDR2 (germline): SGHTS, YDEGEE. In DNA form, the CDR3 reads TGTGCCAGCAGCACCGGACGCATCCCTAGCTCCTATAATTCACCCCTCCACTTT. Translation gives CASSTGRIPSSYNSPLHF.

The gene calls are TRBV7-3 and TRBJ2-3, with a weak D call TRBD1 (5 bases). Between the trimmed V and J ends, which lost 5 bases and 2 bases, there was a span of 8 bases. Per the germline V gene, CDR1 is SGHTA and CDR2 is FQGTGA. This CDR3 has 13 amino acids. The CDR3 loop is CASSPQVTDTQYF. DNA for the CDR3: TGTGCCAGCAGCCCACAGGTCACAGATACGCAGTATTTT.

V is TRBV12-3 or TRBV12-4 and J is TRBJ1-5; no definite D call. Between the trimmed V and J ends, which lost 4 bases and 5 bases, there was a span of 9 bases. The CDR3 sequence is 13 residues long. CDR3 sequence: CASSSSIDQPQHF. CDR3 nucleotides: TGTGCCAGCAGTTCATCCATCGATCAGCCCCAGCATTTT.

The rearrangement links TRBV7-9 to TRBJ2-1, with a tentative D call TRBD2 (7 bases). V lost 7 bases to trimming and J lost 7 bases, with 20 bases between them. The V gene's germline CDR1 is SEHNR and CDR2 FQNEAQ (reference sequence). This CDR3 comprises 15 residues. In DNA form, the CDR3 reads TGTGCCAGCATCCTTGGGGGGGGCCTGTTGAATGAGCAGTTCTTC. It codes for CASILGGGLLNEQFF.

The CDR3 DNA reads TGTGCCAGTAGTATTGTGAGACAGTCCTACGAGCAGTACTTC. This encodes CASSIVRQSYEQYF. V usage is TRBV19 and J usage is TRBJ2-7, with TRBD1 as a possible D gene (5 bases). CDR1 is LNHDA and CDR2 is SQIVND in the germline V gene (reference sequence). This CDR3 comprises 14 residues. The V gene lost 3 bases and the J gene lost 1 base, with 10 bases spanning the gap.